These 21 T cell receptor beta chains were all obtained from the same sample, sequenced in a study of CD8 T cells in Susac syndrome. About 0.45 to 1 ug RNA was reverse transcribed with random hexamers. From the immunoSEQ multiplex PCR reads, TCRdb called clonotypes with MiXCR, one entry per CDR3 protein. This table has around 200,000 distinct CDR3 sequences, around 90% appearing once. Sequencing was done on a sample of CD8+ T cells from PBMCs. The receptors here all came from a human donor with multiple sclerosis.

The DNA for the CDR3 is TGTGCCAGCTCCACAGGGGTAACAGATACGCAGTATTTT. Its translation is CASSTGVTDTQYF. The genes are TRBV27 and TRBJ2-3; 7 nucleotides match TRBD1. CDR3 length: 13 amino acids. Germline-derived CDR1 and CDR2 are MNHEY and SMNVEV (reference sequence). V shed 8 bases, J shed 3 bases, and the junction held 5 bases outside the gene matches.

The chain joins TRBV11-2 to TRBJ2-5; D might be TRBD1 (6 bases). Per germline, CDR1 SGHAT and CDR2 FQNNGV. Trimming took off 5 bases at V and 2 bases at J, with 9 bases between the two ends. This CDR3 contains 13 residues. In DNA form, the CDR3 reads TGTGCCAGCAGCCGACAGGCTCAAGAGACCCAGTACTTC. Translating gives CASSRQAQETQYF.

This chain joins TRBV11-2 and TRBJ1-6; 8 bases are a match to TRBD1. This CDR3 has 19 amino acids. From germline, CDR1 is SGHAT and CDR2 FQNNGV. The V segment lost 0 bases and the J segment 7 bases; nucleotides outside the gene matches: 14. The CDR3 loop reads CASSLDRSRTDRANSPLHF. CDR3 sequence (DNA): TGTGCCAGCAGCTTAGATCGAAGCAGAACGGACAGGGCAAATTCACCCCTCCACTTT.

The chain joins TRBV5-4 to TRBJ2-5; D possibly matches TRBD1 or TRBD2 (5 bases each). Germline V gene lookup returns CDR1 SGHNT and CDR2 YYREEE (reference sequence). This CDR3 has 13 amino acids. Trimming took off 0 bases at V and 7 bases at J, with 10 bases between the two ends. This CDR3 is CASSLGWDVTQYF. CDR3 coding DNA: TGTGCCAGCAGCTTGGGCTGGGACGTGACCCAGTACTTC.

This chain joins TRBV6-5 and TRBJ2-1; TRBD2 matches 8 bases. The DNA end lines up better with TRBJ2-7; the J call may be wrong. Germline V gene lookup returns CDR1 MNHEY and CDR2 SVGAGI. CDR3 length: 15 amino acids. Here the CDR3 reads CASSYAVAGLYEQYF. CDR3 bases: TGTGCCAGCAGTTACGCGGTAGCGGGACTCTACGAGCAGTACTTC.

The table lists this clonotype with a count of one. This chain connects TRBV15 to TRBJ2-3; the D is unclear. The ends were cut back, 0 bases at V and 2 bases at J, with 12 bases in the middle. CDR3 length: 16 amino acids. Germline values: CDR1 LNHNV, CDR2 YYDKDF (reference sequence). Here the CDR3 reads CATSRDHAPNTDTQYF. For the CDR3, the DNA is TGTGCCACCAGCAGAGATCATGCACCCAACACAGATACGCAGTATTTT.

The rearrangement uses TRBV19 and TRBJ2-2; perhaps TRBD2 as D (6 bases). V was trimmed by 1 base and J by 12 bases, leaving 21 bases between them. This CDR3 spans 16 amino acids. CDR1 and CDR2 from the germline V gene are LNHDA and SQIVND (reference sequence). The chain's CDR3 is CASSIGHLRGEGKLFF. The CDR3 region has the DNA TGTGCCAGTAGTATAGGTCATTTGCGGGGCGAAGGGAAGCTGTTTTTT.

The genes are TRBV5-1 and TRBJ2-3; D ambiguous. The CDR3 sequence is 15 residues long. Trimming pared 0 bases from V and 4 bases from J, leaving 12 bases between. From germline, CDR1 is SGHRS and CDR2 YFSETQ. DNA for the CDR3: TGCGCCAGCAGCTTGGTGTCGAAGGTCTCAGATACGCAGTATTTT. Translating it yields CASSLVSKVSDTQYF. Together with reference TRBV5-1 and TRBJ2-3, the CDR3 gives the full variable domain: KAGVTQTPRYLIKTRGQQVTLSCSPISGHRSVSWYQQTPGQGLQFLFEYFSETQRNKGNFPGRFSGRQFSNSRSEMNVSTLELGDSALYLCASSLVSKVSDTQYFGPGTRLTVL.

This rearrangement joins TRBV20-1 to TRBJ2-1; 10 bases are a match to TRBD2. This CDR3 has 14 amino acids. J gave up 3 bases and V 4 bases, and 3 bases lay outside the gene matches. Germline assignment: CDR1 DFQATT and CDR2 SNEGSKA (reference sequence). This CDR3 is CSAKLAGFYNEQFF. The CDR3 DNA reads TGCAGTGCTAAACTAGCGGGGTTCTACAATGAGCAGTTCTTC.

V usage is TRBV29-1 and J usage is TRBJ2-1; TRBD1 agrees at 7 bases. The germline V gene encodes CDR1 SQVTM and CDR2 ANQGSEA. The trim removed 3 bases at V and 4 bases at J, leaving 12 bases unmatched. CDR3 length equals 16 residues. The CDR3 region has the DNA TGCAGCGTTGAGCGTCTCTGGGACAGCGAATACAATGAGCAGTTCTTC. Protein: CSVERLWDSEYNEQFF.

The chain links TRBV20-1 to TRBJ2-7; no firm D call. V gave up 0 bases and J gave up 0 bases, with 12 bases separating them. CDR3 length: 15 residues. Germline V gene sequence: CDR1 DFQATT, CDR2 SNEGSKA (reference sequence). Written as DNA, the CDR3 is TGCAGTGCTAGAGATCAGTGGGCGAGCTCCTACGAGCAGTACTTC. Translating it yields CSARDQWASSYEQYF.

The DNA for the CDR3 is TGTGCCACCAGCAGAACGGTGGGTGGACACAAAAAACTGTTTTTT. This codes for CATSRTVGGHKKLFF. The gene calls are TRBV15 and TRBJ1-4, with D possibly TRBD1 on 5 matching bases. The CDR3 totals 15 residues. The germline gives CDR1 LNHNV, CDR2 YYDKDF (reference sequence). Trimming stripped 2 bases from V and 9 bases from J, with 16 bases between. The variable domain in full, with the rest retrieved from reference TRBV15 and TRBJ1-4, is DAMVIQNPRYQVTQFGKPVTLSCSQTLNHNVMYWYQQKSSQAPKLLFHYYDKDFNNEADTPDNFQSRRPNTSFCFLDIRSPGLGDTAMYLCATSRTVGGHKKLFFGSGTQLSVL.

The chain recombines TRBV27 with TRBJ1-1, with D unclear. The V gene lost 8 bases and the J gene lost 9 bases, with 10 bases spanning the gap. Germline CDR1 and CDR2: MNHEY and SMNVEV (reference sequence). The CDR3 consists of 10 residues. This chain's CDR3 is CASGEPKAFF. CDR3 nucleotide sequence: TGTGCCAGCGGAGAGCCTAAAGCTTTCTTT.

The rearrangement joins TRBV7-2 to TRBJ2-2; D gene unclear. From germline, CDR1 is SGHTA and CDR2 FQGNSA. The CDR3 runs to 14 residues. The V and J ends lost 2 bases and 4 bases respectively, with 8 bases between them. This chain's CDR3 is CASSLIAGTGELFF. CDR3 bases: TGTGCCAGCAGCTTAATCGCAGGCACCGGGGAGCTGTTTTTT.

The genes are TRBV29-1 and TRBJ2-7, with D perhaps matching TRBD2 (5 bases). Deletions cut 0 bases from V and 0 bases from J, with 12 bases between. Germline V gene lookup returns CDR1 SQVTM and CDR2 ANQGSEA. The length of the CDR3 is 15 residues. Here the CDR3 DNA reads TGCAGCGTTGAAGACCCGGACGGGGTCTCCTACGAGCAGTACTTC. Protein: CSVEDPDGVSYEQYF.

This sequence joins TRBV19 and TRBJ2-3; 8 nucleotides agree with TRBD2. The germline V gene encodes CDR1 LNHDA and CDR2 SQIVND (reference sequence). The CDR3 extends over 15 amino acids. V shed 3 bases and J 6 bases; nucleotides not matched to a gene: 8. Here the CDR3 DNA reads TGTGCCAGTAGTATCGGCGGGGGGCCATGGGATACGCAGTATTTT. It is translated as CASSIGGGPWDTQYF.

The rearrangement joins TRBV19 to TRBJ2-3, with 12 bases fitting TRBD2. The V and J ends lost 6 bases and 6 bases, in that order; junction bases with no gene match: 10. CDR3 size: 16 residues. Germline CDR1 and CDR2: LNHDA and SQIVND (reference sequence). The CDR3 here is CASRPLAGGSMDTQYF. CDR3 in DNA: TGTGCCAGTAGGCCCCTAGCGGGAGGGTCCATGGATACGCAGTATTTT.

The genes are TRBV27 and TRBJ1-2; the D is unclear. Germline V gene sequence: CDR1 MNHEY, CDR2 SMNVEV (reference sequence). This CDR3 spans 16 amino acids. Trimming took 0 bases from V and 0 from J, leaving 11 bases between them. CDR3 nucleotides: TGTGCCAGCAGTTTATCGGGAATGTTCACTAACTATGGCTACACCTTC. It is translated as CASSLSGMFTNYGYTF.

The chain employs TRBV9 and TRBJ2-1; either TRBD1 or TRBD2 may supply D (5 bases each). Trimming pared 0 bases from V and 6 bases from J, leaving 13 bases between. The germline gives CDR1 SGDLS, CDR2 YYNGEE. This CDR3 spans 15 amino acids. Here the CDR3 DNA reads TGTGCCAGCAGCGTAGGCGCTTCGGGGCGCAATGAGCAGTTCTTC. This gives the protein CASSVGASGRNEQFF.

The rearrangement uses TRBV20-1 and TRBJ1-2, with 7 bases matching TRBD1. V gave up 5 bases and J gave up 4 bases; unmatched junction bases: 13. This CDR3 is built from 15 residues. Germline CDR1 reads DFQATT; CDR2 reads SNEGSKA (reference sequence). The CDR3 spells CSAGPTGEKGYGYTF. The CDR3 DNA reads TGCAGTGCTGGTCCCACAGGGGAGAAGGGCTATGGCTACACCTTC.

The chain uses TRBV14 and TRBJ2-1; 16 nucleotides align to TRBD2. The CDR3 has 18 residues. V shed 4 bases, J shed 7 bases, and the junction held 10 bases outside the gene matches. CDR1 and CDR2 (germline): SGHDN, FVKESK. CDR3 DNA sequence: TGTGCCAGCAGCCCCCCGGGACTAGCGGGAGGGTACATTAATGAGCAGTTCTTC. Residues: CASSPPGLAGGYINEQFF.